The clone carrying this T cell receptor beta chain was counted at least ten times. V shed 4 bases and J shed 2 bases, with 10 bases lying between them. Germline V CDR1 and CDR2: MNHEY, SVGAGI. This CDR3 contains 14 residues. This entry comes from a study of T cell repertoires in cytomegalovirus infection. Each CDR3 protein is one row after TCRdb ran MiXCR on the reads. The data contain under 250,000 distinct CDR3 sequences, 12% of them singletons. J is TRBJ2-3 and V is TRBV6-5; D unresolved. The clonotype originates from a human donor in good health (CMV status not recorded). Some clones in this sample may be carry-over from other donors' samples. Sequenced material: PBMCs. DNA for the CDR3: TGTGCCAGCAGTTCCCGCCGGCTCACAGATACGCAGTATTTT. Translated, it gives CASSSRRLTDTQYF.